This T cell receptor beta chain came from a study of vaccination and CD4 T cells after COVID-19. Study as a whole: Some 10 convalescent patients had mild and one had severe PCR-confirmed SARS-CoV-2 disease. Investigators took post-vaccine samples a median about 65 days after dose two, within a range of 14 to 241. Median time from COVID diagnosis to post-COVID sampling was about 14 weeks (35 to 161).

Study conclusions and caveats: Spike mono-reactivity marked 304 of 307 vaccine-specific clones in convalescent patients.

Sequenced with the Oncomine TCR Beta short-read assay was DNA taken from cultured CD4+ T cells. One entry per CDR3 protein, called by TCRdb with MiXCR from the PCR reads. The sample has roughly 11,000 distinct CDR3 sequences, 25% to 30% seen once. Trimming took off 0 bases at V and 0 bases at J, with 15 bases between the two ends. The CDR3 is made up of 17 amino acids. CDR1 is SGHDT and CDR2 is YYEEEE in the germline V gene. This sample's treatment: approximately nine-day PBMC culture with coronavirus spike peptide pools or control peptides (ViraFEST assay). About this clonotype: Its matching antigen is unknown.

The TCR originated in a human donor with COVID-19. The specimen sequenced was cultured CD4+ T cells from blood. V usage is TRBV5-6 and J usage is TRBJ1-2, with D possibly matching TRBD1 (5 bases). The CDR3 spells CASSLAAFGGSNYGYTF. The CDR3 DNA reads as TGTGCCAGCAGCTTGGCCGCATTCGGGGGTTCTAACTATGGCTACACCTTC.